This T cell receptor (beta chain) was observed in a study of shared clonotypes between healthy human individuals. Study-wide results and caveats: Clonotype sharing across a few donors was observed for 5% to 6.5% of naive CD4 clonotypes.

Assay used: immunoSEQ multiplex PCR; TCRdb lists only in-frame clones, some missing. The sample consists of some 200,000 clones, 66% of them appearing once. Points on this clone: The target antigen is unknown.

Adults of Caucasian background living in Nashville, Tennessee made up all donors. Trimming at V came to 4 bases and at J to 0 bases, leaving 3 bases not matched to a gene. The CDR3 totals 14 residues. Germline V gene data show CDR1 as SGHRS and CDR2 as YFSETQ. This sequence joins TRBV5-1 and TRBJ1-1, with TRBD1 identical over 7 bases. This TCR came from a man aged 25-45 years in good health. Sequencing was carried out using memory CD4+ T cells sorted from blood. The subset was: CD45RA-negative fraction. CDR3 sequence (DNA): TGCGCCAGCAGCCAACAGGGGCTGAACACTGAAGCTTTCTTT. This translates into CASSQQGLNTEAFF.